A selection of T cell receptor beta chains follows, all from one sample in a study of blood T cell repertoires in COVID-19. Generated by immunoSEQ multiplex PCR, the TCRdb table keeps only in-frame clones and is missing some. The sample contains under 110,000 clones, around 90% of which appear only once. Sequenced: peripheral blood. These receptors came from a man in his forties or fifties with acute or convalescent COVID-19. Each CDR3 is given with its conserved first and last residue. A D gene is named only where the DNA matches it firmly. A clone size is listed for some rows: how often the clone was seen (once, few, many), or a class if it is expanded.

abundance,v_gene,d_gene,j_gene,CDR3nt,CDR3aa
-,TRBV9,TRBD1,TRBJ1-4,TGTGCCAGCAGCCCTTACCTTCCGGGACAGAACAATGAAAAACTGTTTTTT,CASSPYLPGQNNEKLFF
once,TRBV6-1,TRBD2,TRBJ2-2,TGTGCCAGCAGTGCAGTGATAGCGGGGGGGACGAACACCGGGGAGCTGTTTTTT,CASSAVIAGGTNTGELFF
-,TRBV6-6,TRBD1,TRBJ2-2,TGTGCCAGCAGTCTGACAGGGGGCACCGGGGAGCTGTTTTTT,CASSLTGGTGELFF
-,TRBV6-5,TRBD1,TRBJ1-4,TGTGCCAGCAGTTCCCTGCCCGGGACAGGAAGAGAAAAACTGTTTTTT,CASSSLPGTGREKLFF
-,TRBV11-3,-,TRBJ1-2,TGTGCCAGCAGCTTAGTCGGTACTGGGAGGAACTATGGCTACACCTTC,CASSLVGTGRNYGYTF
-,TRBV6-5,TRBD1,TRBJ1-4,TGTGCCAGCAGTTGGGACAGGTTGGGGGAAAAACTGTTTTTT,CASSWDRLGEKLFF
-,TRBV6-5,TRBD1,TRBJ2-2,TGTGCCAGCAGTTACCGGACAGGGGTCCTCACCGGGGAGCTGTTTTTT,CASSYRTGVLTGELFF
once,TRBV28,TRBD1,TRBJ2-2,TGTGCCAGCAGTTTAAGGGACAGGGGCTTCGTGGAGCTGTTTTTT,CASSLRDRGFVELFF
-,TRBV29-1,-,TRBJ1-2,TGCAGCGTTGTGGTCGGTCAGGCGAACTATGGCTACACCTTC,CSVVVGQANYGYTF
-,TRBV19,-,TRBJ2-2,TGTGCCAGTAGTAATGGAGGGATTCGCACCGGGGAGCTGTTTTTT,CASSNGGIRTGELFF
-,TRBV11-3,TRBD1,TRBJ2-1,TGTGCCAGCAGCGCCAGACAGGGAACCTACAATGAGCAGTTCTTC,CASSARQGTYNEQFF
-,TRBV11-2,-,TRBJ1-2,TGTGCCAGCACCTCGCTCGGACAGCCAAACTATGGCTACACCTTC,CASTSLGQPNYGYTF
-,TRBV7-2,-,TRBJ1-1,TGTGCCAGCAGCTCGGACAAGAACACTGAAGCTTTCTTT,CASSSDKNTEAFF
once,TRBV5-1,-,TRBJ2-2,TGCGCCAGCAGTTCGGGTCAGCTCGCGAACACCGGGGAGCTGTTTTTT,CASSSGQLANTGELFF
-,TRBV6-5,-,TRBJ1-5,TGTGCCAGCAGTCTAGGAGGTGGACTTGGGCAGCCCCAGCATTTT,CASSLGGGLGQPQHF
-,TRBV11-2,-,TRBJ1-4,TGTGCCAGCACCCTAGGGGAATCCGCTAATGAAAAACTGTTTTTT,CASTLGESANEKLFF